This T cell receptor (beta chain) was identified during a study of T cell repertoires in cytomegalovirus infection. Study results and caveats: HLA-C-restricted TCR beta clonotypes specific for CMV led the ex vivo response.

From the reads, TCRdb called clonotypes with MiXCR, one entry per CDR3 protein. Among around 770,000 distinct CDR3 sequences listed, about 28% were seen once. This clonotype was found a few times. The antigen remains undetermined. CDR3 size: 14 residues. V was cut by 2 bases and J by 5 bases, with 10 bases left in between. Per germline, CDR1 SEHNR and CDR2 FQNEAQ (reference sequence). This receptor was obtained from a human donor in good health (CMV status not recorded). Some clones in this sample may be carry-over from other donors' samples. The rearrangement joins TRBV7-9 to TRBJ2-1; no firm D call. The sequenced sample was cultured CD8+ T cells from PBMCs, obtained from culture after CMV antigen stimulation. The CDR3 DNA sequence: TGTGCCAGCAGCTTACCCCCCCGCGACAATGAGCAGTTCTTC. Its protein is CASSLPPRDNEQFF.